The source of this TCR beta chain is a study of blood T cell repertoires in COVID-19. This clone was detected only once. This table comes from immunoSEQ multiplex PCR, and its TCRdb copy is limited to in-frame clones, with some not included. The sample contains 200,000 or so clones, roughly 80% of which appear only once. CDR3 length equals 12 residues. Trimming cost V 8 bases and J 3 bases, with 11 bases left between them. In germline, CDR1 is KGHSH, CDR2 LQKENI. The chain combines TRBV18 with TRBJ2-7; no clear D. This sequence originates from a woman in her thirties or forties with acute or convalescent COVID-19. Source material: peripheral blood. CDR3 sequence: CASAESSYEQYF. CDR3 in DNA: TGTGCCAGCGCGGAGAGTAGCTACGAGCAGTACTTC.